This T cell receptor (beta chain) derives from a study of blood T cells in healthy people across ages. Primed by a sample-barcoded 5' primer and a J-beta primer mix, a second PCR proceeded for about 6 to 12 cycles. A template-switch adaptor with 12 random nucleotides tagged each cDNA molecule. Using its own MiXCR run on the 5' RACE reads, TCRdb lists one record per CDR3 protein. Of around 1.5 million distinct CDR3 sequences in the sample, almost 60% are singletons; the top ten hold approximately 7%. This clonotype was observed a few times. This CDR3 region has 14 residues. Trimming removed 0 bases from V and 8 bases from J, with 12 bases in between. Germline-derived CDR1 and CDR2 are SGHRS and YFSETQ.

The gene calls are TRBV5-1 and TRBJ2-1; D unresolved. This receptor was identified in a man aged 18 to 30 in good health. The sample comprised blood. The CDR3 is CASSLAEVVDEQFF. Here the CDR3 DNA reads TGCGCCAGCAGCTTGGCCGAGGTAGTCGATGAGCAGTTCTTC.